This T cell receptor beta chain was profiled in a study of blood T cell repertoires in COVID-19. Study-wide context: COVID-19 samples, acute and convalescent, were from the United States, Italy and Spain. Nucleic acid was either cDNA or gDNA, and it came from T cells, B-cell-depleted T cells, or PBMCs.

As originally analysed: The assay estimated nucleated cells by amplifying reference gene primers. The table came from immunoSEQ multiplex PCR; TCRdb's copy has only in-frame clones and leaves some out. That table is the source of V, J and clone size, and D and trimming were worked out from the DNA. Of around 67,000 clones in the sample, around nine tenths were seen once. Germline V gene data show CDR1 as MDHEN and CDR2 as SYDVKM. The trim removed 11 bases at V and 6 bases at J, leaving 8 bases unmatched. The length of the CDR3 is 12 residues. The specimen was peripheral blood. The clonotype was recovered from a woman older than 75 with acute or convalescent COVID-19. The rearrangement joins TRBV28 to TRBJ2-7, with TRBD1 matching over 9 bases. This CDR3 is CAANRGQGEQYF. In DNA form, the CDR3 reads TGTGCCGCGAACAGGGGGCAGGGCGAGCAGTACTTC.